This entry describes one T cell receptor beta chain. Its antigen is currently unknown. The sample is drawn from a study of cytomegalovirus exposure and HLA in healthy donors. Study details: Genotyping of nearly 400 donors showed that about 84% belonged to the Caucasian-associated ancestry cluster.

This CDR3 has 16 amino acids. J lost 3 bases, V lost 4 bases, and 8 bases had no gene match. The germline gives CDR1 SGHTA, CDR2 FQGNSA. Study observations and caveats: According to an earlier analysis, most TCR beta V segments yielded productive rearrangements about 90% or about 30% of the time. The authors later found most CMV-associated TCR beta chains appeared HLA-restricted.

Amplification used 60 Vbeta primers and 13 Jbeta primers. In the authors' methods: It was a later analysis that counted about 80 million unique TCR beta chains, of which about 10 million were shared. Using immunoSEQ multiplex PCR, the repertoire was profiled, and TCRdb retains in-frame clones only, with some absent. V and J calls plus clone size are reproduced from that table; the DNA served to infer D and trimming. The sample shows over 200,000 clones, around 89% of them seen only once. J is TRBJ1-3 and V is TRBV7-2, with 8 bases matching TRBD1. This receptor was identified in a woman between 18 and 30 years old in good health and CMV-seronegative. Sequenced input: PBMCs. CDR3 sequence reads: CASSSRRTGIGNTIYF. Here the CDR3 DNA reads TGTGCCAGCAGCTCTCGGCGGACAGGGATTGGAAACACCATATATTTT.